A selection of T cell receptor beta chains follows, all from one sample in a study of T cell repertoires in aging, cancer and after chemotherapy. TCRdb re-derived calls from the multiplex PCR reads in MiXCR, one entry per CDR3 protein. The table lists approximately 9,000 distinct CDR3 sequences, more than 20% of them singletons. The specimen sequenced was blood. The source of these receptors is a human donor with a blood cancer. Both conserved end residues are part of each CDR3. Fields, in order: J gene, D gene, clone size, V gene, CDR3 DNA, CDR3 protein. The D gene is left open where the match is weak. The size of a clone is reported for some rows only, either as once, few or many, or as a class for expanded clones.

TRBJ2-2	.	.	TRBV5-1	TGCGCCAGCAGACTGGACAAATCGGTCGGGGAGCTGTTTTTT	CASRLDKSVGELFF
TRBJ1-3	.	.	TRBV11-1	TGTGCCAGCAGCTTAGACCCGCTGAGCTCTGGAAACACCATATATTTT	CASSLDPLSSGNTIYF
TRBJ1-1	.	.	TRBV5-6	TGTGCCAGCAGCTTGCAGGGACTGAGCACTGAAGCTTTCTTT	CASSLQGLSTEAFF
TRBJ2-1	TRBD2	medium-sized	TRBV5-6	TGTGCCAGCAGTACTAGCGACAATGAGCAGTTCTTC	CASSTSDNEQFF
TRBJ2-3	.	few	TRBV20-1	TGCAGTGCTAAGGGGCGAGATACGCAGTATTTT	CSAKGRDTQYF
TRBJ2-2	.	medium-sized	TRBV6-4	TGTGCCAGCAGTGAGGGGGACACCGGGGAGCTGTTTTTT	CASSEGDTGELFF
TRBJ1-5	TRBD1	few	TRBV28	TGTGCCAGCAGGCTCGGGGACAGGGGGAACCAGCCCCAGCATTTT	CASRLGDRGNQPQHF
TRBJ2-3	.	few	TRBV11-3	TGTGCCAGCAGCTTAGGGGGCGCCTCAGATACGCAGTATTTT	CASSLGGASDTQYF
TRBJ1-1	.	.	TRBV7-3	TGTGCCAGCAGCTTGCCCATGACAGTGAACACTGAAGCTTTCTTT	CASSLPMTVNTEAFF
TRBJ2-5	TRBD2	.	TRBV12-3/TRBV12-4	TGTGCTAGTGGTTTAAATCTAGCGGGGGGCCAAGAGACCCAGTACTTC	CASGLNLAGGQETQYF
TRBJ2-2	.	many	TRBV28	TGTGCCAGCAGTCTACACACGAACACCGGGGAGCTGTTTTTT	CASSLHTNTGELFF
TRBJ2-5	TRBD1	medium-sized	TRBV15	TGTGCCACCAGCAGAGATATAACAGGGGGCCGAGAGACCCAGTACTTC	CATSRDITGGRETQYF
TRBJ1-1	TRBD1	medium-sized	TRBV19	TGTGCCAGTAGCAATACAGGGGTGAACACTGAAGCTTTCTTT	CASSNTGVNTEAFF
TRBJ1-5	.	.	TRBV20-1	TGCAGTGCTAGACCATCTCTGGGCGCTATCAATCAGCCCCAGCATTTT	CSARPSLGAINQPQHF
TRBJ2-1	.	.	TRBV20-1	TGCAGTGCTAGGGATTATTCCTACAATGAGCAGTTCTTC	CSARDYSYNEQFF
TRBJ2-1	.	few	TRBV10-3	TGTGCCATCAGTGGGGAGCGGGTATACAATGAGCAGTTCTTC	CAISGERVYNEQFF
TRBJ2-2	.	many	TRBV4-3	TGCGCCAGCAGCCAAGTCGCGGGGGCGTTGAGGGAGCTGTTTTTT	CASSQVAGALRELFF
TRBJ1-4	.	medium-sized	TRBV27	TGTGCCAGCAGTAGGGCCCACCGGGAAAAACTGTTTTTT	CASSRAHREKLFF
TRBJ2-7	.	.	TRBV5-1	TGCGCCAGCAGCCCTGGTGGGTACGAGCAGTACTTC	CASSPGGYEQYF
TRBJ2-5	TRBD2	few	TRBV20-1	TGCAGTGCTAGAGATGTTAGCGGGGGGGACCAAGAGACCCAGTACTTC	CSARDVSGGDQETQYF
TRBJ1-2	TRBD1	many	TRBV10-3	TGTGCCATCAGCTGGGGACAGGGGGGAGGAGGCTACACCTTC	CAISWGQGGGGYTF
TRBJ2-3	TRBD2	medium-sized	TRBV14	TGTGCCAGCAGCCAGGTAGCGGGAGGGCGAGATACGCAGTATTTT	CASSQVAGGRDTQYF
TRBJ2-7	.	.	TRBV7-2	TGTGCCAGCAGCTTGGAACTCAACTACGAGCAGTACTTC	CASSLELNYEQYF
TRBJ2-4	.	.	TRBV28	TGTGCCAGCAGTCGGGGACTCGACCCAAACATTCAGTACTTC	CASSRGLDPNIQYF
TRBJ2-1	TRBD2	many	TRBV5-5	TGTGCCAGCAGCTGGGGACTAGCGGGAGGTGCGAGCTCCTACAATGAGCAGTTCTTC	CASSWGLAGGASSYNEQFF
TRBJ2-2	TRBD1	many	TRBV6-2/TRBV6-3	TGTGCCAGCAGACCGGGACAGATTTTCCTCGACGCCGGGGAGCTGTTTTTT	CASRPGQIFLDAGELFF
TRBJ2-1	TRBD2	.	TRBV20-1	TGCCATTGCGGGGTCGGGACTAGCGGGTACAATGAGCAGTTCTTC	CHCGVGTSGYNEQFF
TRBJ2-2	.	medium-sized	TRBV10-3	TGTGCCATCAGTGAGTCGTTAAGGGATCGCGGCGGGGAGCTGTTTTTT	CAISESLRDRGGELFF
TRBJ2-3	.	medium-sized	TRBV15	TGTGCCACCAGCGGGCCGCCCCGGCTAGACTTGGCAGATACGCAGTATTTT	CATSGPPRLDLADTQYF
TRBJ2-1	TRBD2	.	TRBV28	TGTGCCGCAGGGAGGACTAGCGGGGGACACAATGAGCAGTTCTTC	CAAGRTSGGHNEQFF
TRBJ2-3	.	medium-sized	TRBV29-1	TGCAGCGTCTCTAGGGGTAGCACAGATACGCAGTATTTT	CSVSRGSTDTQYF
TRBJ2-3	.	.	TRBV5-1	TGCGCCAGCAGCTTGCAAAGGGGCCCAGATACGCAGTATTTT	CASSLQRGPDTQYF
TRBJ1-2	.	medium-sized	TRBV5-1	TGCGCCAGCAGCACGGACGGTCATGGCTACACCTTC	CASSTDGHGYTF
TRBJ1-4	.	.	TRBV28	TGTGCCAGCAGTCCGTCTAGCGGGGGGCAAAAACTGTTTTTT	CASSPSSGGQKLFF
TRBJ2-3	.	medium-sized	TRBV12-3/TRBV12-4	TGTGCCAGCAGCACTCTCGTCCATGCGGCGCAGTATTTT	CASSTLVHAAQYF
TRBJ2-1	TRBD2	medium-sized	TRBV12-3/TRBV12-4	TGTGCCAGCCTACTAGCGGGCTCCTACAATGAGCAGTTCTTC	CASLLAGSYNEQFF
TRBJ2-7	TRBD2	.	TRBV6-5	TGTGCCAGCAGCCGGACTAGCGCCTACGAGCAGTACTTC	CASSRTSAYEQYF
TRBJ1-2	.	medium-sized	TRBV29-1	TGCAGCGTTGACGACGTGGTAGGCTATGGCTACACCTTC	CSVDDVVGYGYTF
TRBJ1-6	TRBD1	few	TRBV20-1	TGCAGTGCCCGGGACAGGGTGAGGGAATCCCTCCACTTT	CSARDRVRESLHF
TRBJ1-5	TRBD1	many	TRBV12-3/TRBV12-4	TGTGCCAGCAGTCCCCGACAGGGAAGTAATCAGCCCCAGCATTTT	CASSPRQGSNQPQHF
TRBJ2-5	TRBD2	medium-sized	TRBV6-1	TGTGCCAGCAGTGAAGCTAGCGGGGGGCAAGAGACCCAGTACTTC	CASSEASGGQETQYF
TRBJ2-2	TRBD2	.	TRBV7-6	TGTGCCAGCAGCCTAGGCGGGGGGCCCTCCCGGGAGCTGTTTTTT	CASSLGGGPSRELFF
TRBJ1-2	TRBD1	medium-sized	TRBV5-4	TGTGCCAGCAGCCCACAGACAGGACAGGGAAGCCTCGGCTACACCTTC	CASSPQTGQGSLGYTF
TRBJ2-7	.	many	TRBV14	TGTGCCAGCAGCCAAGATCGGCGTAGCGAGCAGTACTTC	CASSQDRRSEQYF
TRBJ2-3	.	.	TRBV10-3	TGTGCCATCAGGGGAGCTTTTGGCACAGATACGCAGTATTTT	CAIRGAFGTDTQYF
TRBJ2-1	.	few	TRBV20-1	TGCAGTGCTGGGGGCGCGGATAGTACAATGAGCGAGCAGTTCTTC	CSAGGADSTMSEQFF
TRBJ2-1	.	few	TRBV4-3	TGCGCCAGCAGCCAGGACGTGGCTGGGGGATACAATGAGCAGTTCTTC	CASSQDVAGGYNEQFF
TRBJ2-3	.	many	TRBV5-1	TGCGCCAGCAGCTTCGGAGACATCACGGATACGCAGTATTTT	CASSFGDITDTQYF
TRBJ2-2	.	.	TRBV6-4	TGTGCCAGCAGTGACTCGGTAACAACCAACACCGGGGAGCTGTTTTTT	CASSDSVTTNTGELFF
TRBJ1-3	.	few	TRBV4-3	TGTGCCAGCAGCCAAGTGACAGGCTCTGGAAACACCATATATTTT	CASSQVTGSGNTIYF
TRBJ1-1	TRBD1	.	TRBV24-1	TGTGCCACCAGTGACTGGGACAGCCCTGAAGCTTTCTTT	CATSDWDSPEAFF
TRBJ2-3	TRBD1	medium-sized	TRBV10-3	TGTGCCATCATGGCCGGGGACAGGGGATACACAGATACGCAGTATTTT	CAIMAGDRGYTDTQYF
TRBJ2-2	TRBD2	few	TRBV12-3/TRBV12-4	TGTGCCAGCAGTTCCTTGGGCGGGGGGTATGACACCGGGGAGCTGTTTTTT	CASSSLGGGYDTGELFF
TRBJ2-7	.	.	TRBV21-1	TGTGCCAGCAGCAGAAGCGGGGTCCGTTCCTACGAGCAGTACTTC	CASSRSGVRSYEQYF
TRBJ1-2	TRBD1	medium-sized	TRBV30	TGTGCCTGGGCCGGAACGGGACAGGGGAACTATGGCTACACCTTC	CAWAGTGQGNYGYTF